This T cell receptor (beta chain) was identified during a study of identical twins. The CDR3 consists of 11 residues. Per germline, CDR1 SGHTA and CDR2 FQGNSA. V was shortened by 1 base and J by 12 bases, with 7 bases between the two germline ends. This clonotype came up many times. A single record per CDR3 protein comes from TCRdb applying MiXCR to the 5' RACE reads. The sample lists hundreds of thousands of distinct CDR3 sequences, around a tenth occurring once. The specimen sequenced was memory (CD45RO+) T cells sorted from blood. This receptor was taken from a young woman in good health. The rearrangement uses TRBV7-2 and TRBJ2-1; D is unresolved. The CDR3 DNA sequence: TGTGCCAGCAGCTTAGATGAACGGCAGTTCTTC. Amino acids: CASSLDERQFF.